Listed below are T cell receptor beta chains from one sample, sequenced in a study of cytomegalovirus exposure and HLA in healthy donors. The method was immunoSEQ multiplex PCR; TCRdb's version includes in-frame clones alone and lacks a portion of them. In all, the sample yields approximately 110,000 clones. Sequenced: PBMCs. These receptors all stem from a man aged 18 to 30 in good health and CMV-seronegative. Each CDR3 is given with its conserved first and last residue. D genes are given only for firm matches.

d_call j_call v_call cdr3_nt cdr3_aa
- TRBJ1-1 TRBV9 TGTGCCAGCAGCGTAGGTGACAGACCGAACACTGAAGCTTTCTTT CASSVGDRPNTEAFF
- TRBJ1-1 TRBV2 TGTGCCAGCAGTGAAGTCCCGACTTTACGGGCTGAAGCTTTCTTT CASSEVPTLRAEAFF
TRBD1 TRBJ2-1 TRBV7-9 TGTGCCAGCAGCTTGGGGACAGGACCCAATGAGCAGTTCTTC CASSLGTGPNEQFF
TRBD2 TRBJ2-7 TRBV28 TGTGCCAGCAGCGTCGGGACTAGCGGCTACGAGCAGTACTTC CASSVGTSGYEQYF
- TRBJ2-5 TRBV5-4 TGTGCCAGCAGAAAAGGAGGGCAGCCCGGGGAGACCCAGTACTTC CASRKGGQPGETQYF
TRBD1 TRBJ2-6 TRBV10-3 TGTGCCATCAGTGAGACAGGGGGCGAGACTGGGGCCAACGTCCTGACTTTC CAISETGGETGANVLTF
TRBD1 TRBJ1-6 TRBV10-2 TGCGCCTCCACGGGACAGGGCAATTCACCCCTCCACTTT CASTGQGNSPLHF
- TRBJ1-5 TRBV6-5 TGTGCCAGCAGTTCTCCCGGGAGGCCCCAGCATTTT CASSSPGRPQHF
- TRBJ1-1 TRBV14 TGTGCCAGCAGCCAAGATCTTTCCCGACAGGCCGGTGAAGCTTTCTTT CASSQDLSRQAGEAFF
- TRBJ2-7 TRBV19 TGTGCCAGTAGTATCGGGGAAGGGTACGAGCAGTACTTC CASSIGEGYEQYF
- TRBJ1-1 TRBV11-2 TGTGCCAGCAGCTTAAACCCGGGGACTGAAGCTTTCTTT CASSLNPGTEAFF
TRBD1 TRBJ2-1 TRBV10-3 TGTGCCATCAGGACAGGACAGGAGAAGCAGTTCTTC CAIRTGQEKQFF
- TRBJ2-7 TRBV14 TGTGCCAGCAGCCAAGATGGGCACAGCATGTTCTACGAGCAGTACTTC CASSQDGHSMFYEQYF
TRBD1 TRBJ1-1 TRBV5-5 TGTGCCAGCAGCCGGACAGGGGGCCTCCAGTGGGCTTTCTTT CASSRTGGLQWAFF
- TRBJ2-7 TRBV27 TGTGCCAGCAGTTTAGGGGGCAACGAGCAGTACTTC CASSLGGNEQYF
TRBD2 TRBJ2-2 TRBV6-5 TGTGCCAGCAGACCGGGGGGGCGGGTCGGGGAGCTGTTTTTT CASRPGGRVGELFF
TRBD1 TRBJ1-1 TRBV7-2 TGTGCCAGCAGCTCCTCGGGACAGAGTAATGAAGCTTTCTTT CASSSSGQSNEAFF
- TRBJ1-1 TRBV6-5 TGTGCCAGCAGTTATAACAGCGAAGCTTTCTTT CASSYNSEAFF
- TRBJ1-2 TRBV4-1 TGCGCCAGCAGCCAAGATTTGGTGCAGGGCGCTAACTATGGCTACACCTTC CASSQDLVQGANYGYTF
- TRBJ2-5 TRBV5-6 TGTGCCAGCAGCTTAGGGAGGGAGACCCAGTACTTC CASSLGRETQYF
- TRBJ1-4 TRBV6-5 TGTGCCAGCTTTCCGCGGCCAGCGACGGGTGAAAAACTGTTTTTT CASFPRPATGEKLFF
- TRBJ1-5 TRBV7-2 TGTGCCAGCAGCGCCGACAGCCCCAATCAGCCCCAGCATTTT CASSADSPNQPQHF
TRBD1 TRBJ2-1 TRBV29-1 TGCAGCGTTGGAATTAATAGGGACAGTTACAATGAGCAGTTCTTC CSVGINRDSYNEQFF
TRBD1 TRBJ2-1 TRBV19 TGTGCCAGCCGGGACGGGACAGGGGGCTACAATGAGCAGTTCTTC CASRDGTGGYNEQFF
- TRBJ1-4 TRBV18 TGTGCCAGCTCAGTTAACGAGCCAACTAATGAAAAACTGTTTTTT CASSVNEPTNEKLFF
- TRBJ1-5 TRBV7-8 TGTGCCAGCAGCTTAGCCTCGGGTTTTAATCAGCCCCAGCATTTT CASSLASGFNQPQHF
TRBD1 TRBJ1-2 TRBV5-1 TGCGCCAGCAGGGGCAGGGGGGCGGAAAACTATGGCTACACCTTC CASRGRGAENYGYTF
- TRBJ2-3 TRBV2 TGTGCCAGCATCCCCAAGACGGGGGGCACAGATACGCAGTATTTT CASIPKTGGTDTQYF
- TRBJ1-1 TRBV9 TGTGCCAGCAGCGTAGGGGCAGGGGTAATGAACACCGAAGCTTTCTTT CASSVGAGVMNTEAFF
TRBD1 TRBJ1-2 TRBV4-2 TGTGCCAGCAGCCAAGTAAGACAGGGAGTAGAAGGCTACACCTTC CASSQVRQGVEGYTF
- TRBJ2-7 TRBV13 TGTGCCAGCAGCCCGGGGACTGTGGGGGAAGTTTACCACGAGCAGTACTTC CASSPGTVGEVYHEQYF
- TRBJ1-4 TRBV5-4 TGTGCCAGCAGCTCCGGGACACCCCTAGCAACTAATGAAAAACTGTTTTTT CASSSGTPLATNEKLFF
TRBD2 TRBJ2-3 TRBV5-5 TGTGCCAGCAGCTTTCTTGGGACTAGCGGGAAAGATACGCAGTATTTT CASSFLGTSGKDTQYF
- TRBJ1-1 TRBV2 TGTGCCAGCAGTGAGGGCTTAAAGAACACTGAAGCTTTCTTT CASSEGLKNTEAFF
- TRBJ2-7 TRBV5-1 TGCGCCAGCAATGAAACAGGCTCTCCCTACGAGCAGTACTTC CASNETGSPYEQYF
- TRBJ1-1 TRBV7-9 TGTGCCAGCAACAACCTGAAGGGATACAGCGGAGCTTTCTTT CASNNLKGYSGAFF
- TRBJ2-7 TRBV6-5 TGTGCCAGCTATATACGGGGGAGCTCCTACGAGCAGTACTTC CASYIRGSSYEQYF
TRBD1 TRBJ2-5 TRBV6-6 TGTGCCAGCAGTACGGGGACAGGGGATGAGACCCAGTACTTC CASSTGTGDETQYF
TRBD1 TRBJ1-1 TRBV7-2 TGTGCCAGCAGCGTTAGAGGGACAGGGAACACTGAAGCTTTCTTT CASSVRGTGNTEAFF
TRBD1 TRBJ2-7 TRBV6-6 TGTGCCAGCAGTTACAAACGACAGGGTGACTACGAGCAGTACTTC CASSYKRQGDYEQYF
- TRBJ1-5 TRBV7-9 TGTGCCAGCAGCAGGGCGGGTCAGCCCCAGCATTTT CASSRAGQPQHF
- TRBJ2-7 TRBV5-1 TGCGCCAGCAGCTTGGCCGGGAGCCACGAGCAGTACTTC CASSLAGSHEQYF
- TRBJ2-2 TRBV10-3 TGTGCCATCAGTAGCGGGGCCGGGACAGGCGGGGAGCTGTTTTTT CAISSGAGTGGELFF
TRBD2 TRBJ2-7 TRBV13 TGTGCCAGCAGCTTAAGACTAGCGGGGGATTACGAGCAGTACTTC CASSLRLAGDYEQYF
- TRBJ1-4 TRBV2 TGTGCCAGCAGTAGAACCGGGACACGTGAAAAACTGTTTTTT CASSRTGTREKLFF
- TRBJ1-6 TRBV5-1 TGCGCCAGCAATGTCGGGGAAGGAACCTATAATTCACCCCTCCACTTT CASNVGEGTYNSPLHF
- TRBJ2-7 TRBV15 TGTGCCACCAGCAGACACGGACAGAAATCCTACGAGCAGTACTTC CATSRHGQKSYEQYF
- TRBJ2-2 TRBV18 TGTGCCAGCTCCCGCTTAGCGAACACCGGGGAGCTGTTTTTT CASSRLANTGELFF
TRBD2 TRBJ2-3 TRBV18 TGTGCCAGCTCACCCCTTACTAGCGGGATGGCCGCAGATACGCAGTATTTT CASSPLTSGMAADTQYF
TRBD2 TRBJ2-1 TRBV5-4 TGTGCCAGCAGCAATCGGGAGGGGGGATACAATGAGCAGTTCTTC CASSNREGGYNEQFF
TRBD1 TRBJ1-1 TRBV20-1 TGCACCCCCAGGGGGTACACTGAAGCTTTCTTT CTPRGYTEAFF
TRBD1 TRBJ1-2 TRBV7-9 TGTGCCAGCACCTCTCAGGGGGCGGGAGACTATGGCTACACCTTC CASTSQGAGDYGYTF